This is a list of T cell receptor beta chains from one sample in a study of vaccination and CD4 T cells after COVID-19. Each CDR3 protein gets one entry after TCRdb re-called the PCR reads with MiXCR. Of around 19,000 distinct CDR3 sequences in the sample, about half were seen once. No antigen has been identified for these receptors. Input material: CD4+ T cells from blood, cultured in vitro. These receptors were obtained from a human donor who had recovered from COVID-19. The CDR3 runs from the conserved cysteine through the conserved F or W. Fields, in order: clone size, V gene, D gene, J gene, CDR3 protein, CDR3 DNA. The D gene is left open where the match is weak. Rows may omit the clone size; those that give it use once, few, many or a size class.

.	TRBV5-1	TRBD1	TRBJ1-1	CASSSGQGANTEAFF	TGCGCCAGCAGTAGTGGACAGGGGGCGAACACTGAAGCTTTCTTT
once	TRBV7-9	.	TRBJ2-4	CASSLAGRGIAKNIQYF	TGTGCCAGCAGCTTAGCGGGTAGGGGTATAGCCAAAAACATTCAGTACTTC
few	TRBV12-3/TRBV12-4	.	TRBJ1-2	CASSLLSRYTF	TGTGCCAGCAGCCTGCTTTCCCGATACACCTTC
few	TRBV6-1	TRBD2	TRBJ2-2	CASRLGSSGSPGELFF	TGTGCCAGCAGATTAGGGTCTAGCGGGAGCCCCGGGGAGCTGTTTTTT
.	TRBV4-1	.	TRBJ1-6	CASSQEGGSGNSPLHF	TGCGCCAGCAGCCAAGAGGGGGGGTCTGGGAATTCACCCCTCCACTTT
few	TRBV20-1	.	TRBJ2-3	CSARLYPEGGGDTQYF	TGCAGTGCTAGATTGTACCCTGAGGGGGGGGGAGATACGCAGTATTTT
few	TRBV6-1	.	TRBJ2-5	CASSEPGLGTQYF	TGTGCCAGCAGTGAGCCCGGGCTGGGGACCCAGTACTTC
.	TRBV7-8	.	TRBJ2-2	CASSLVGNTGELFF	TGTGCCAGCAGCTTAGTCGGGAACACCGGGGAGCTGTTTTTT
.	TRBV11-3	.	TRBJ1-1	CASNLQGNTEAFF	TGTGCCAGCAATTTGCAGGGGAACACTGAAGCTTTCTTT
.	TRBV20-1	TRBD1	TRBJ2-3	CSASGQGVTDTQYF	TGCAGTGCTTCTGGACAGGGGGTCACAGATACGCAGTATTTT
few	TRBV20-1	.	TRBJ1-1	CSARGRPAGVTEAFF	TGCAGTGCTAGAGGTCGGCCTGCGGGGGTCACTGAAGCTTTCTTT
.	TRBV2	TRBD2	TRBJ2-2	CASSAGTSESGELFF	TGTGCCAGCAGCGCCGGGACTAGCGAGAGCGGGGAGCTGTTTTTT
.	TRBV4-2	.	TRBJ1-2	CASSQGYGYGYTF	TGTGCCAGCAGCCAAGGTTACGGCTATGGCTACACCTTC
few	TRBV11-3	.	TRBJ2-3	CASSFGLGGTDTQYF	TGTGCCAGCAGCTTCGGACTTGGGGGCACAGATACGCAGTATTTT
.	TRBV7-3	TRBD1	TRBJ2-5	CASSAGTGDGETQYF	TGTGCCAGCAGCGCAGGGACAGGGGACGGAGAGACCCAGTACTTC
few	TRBV6-1	.	TRBJ2-3	CASSTRRDTQYF	TGTGCCAGCAGCACCCGTAGGGATACGCAGTATTTT
.	TRBV19	TRBD1	TRBJ1-5	CASTRTGASNQPQHF	TGTGCCAGTACCCGGACAGGGGCGAGCAATCAGCCCCAGCATTTT
few	TRBV25-1	.	TRBJ2-2	CASSEYSGRGTGELFF	TGTGCCAGCAGTGAATATTCCGGGAGAGGCACCGGGGAGCTGTTTTTT
once	TRBV24-1	TRBD1	TRBJ2-1	CATSDSAGGNRNEQFF	TGTGCCACCAGTGATTCGGCAGGGGGCAATAGGAATGAGCAGTTCTTC
.	TRBV12-3/TRBV12-4	TRBD2	TRBJ2-5	CASSLGAGVKETQYF	TGTGCCAGCAGTTTAGGAGCGGGAGTGAAAGAGACCCAGTACTTC
.	TRBV6-1	.	TRBJ2-7	CASSEQASSSYEQYF	TGTGCCAGCAGTGAACAGGCGTCTAGCTCCTACGAGCAGTACTTC
.	TRBV4-2	.	TRBJ1-1	CASSQSEGFAEAFF	TGTGCCAGCAGCCAATCAGAAGGGTTTGCTGAAGCTTTCTTT
.	TRBV27	TRBD1	TRBJ2-2	CASSRYRGGNTGELFF	TGTGCCAGCAGTCGGTACAGGGGTGGAAACACCGGGGAGCTGTTTTTT
medium-sized	TRBV6-1	.	TRBJ1-5	CASGVNQPQHF	TGTGCTAGCGGGGTAAATCAGCCCCAGCATTTT
.	TRBV6-2/TRBV6-3	TRBD1	TRBJ2-7	CASSRGQFYEQYF	TGTGCCAGCAGTCGGGGACAGTTCTACGAGCAGTACTTC
.	TRBV7-2	.	TRBJ2-2	CASSFTQGGTGELFF	TGTGCCAGCAGCTTCACACAGGGAGGGACCGGGGAGCTGTTTTTT
.	TRBV27	.	TRBJ2-3	CATRRGTYTDTQYF	TGTGCCACCCGGAGAGGGACGTACACAGATACGCAGTATTTT
.	TRBV5-1	.	TRBJ2-2	CASRGLPDTGELFF	TGCGCCAGCAGGGGACTGCCAGACACCGGGGAGCTGTTTTTT
.	TRBV28	TRBD1	TRBJ2-7	CASSSSGTGVSPYEQYF	TGTGCCAGCAGTTCCTCCGGGACAGGGGTGTCACCCTACGAGCAGTACTTC
.	TRBV12-3/TRBV12-4	.	TRBJ1-1	CASSLGAEAFF	TGTGCCAGCAGTTTAGGTGCTGAAGCTTTCTTT
.	TRBV30	.	TRBJ1-4	CAWRMTNEKLFF	TGTGCCTGGAGAATGACTAATGAAAAACTGTTTTTT
.	TRBV11-2	TRBD1	TRBJ2-1	CASSLTGQVNNEQFF	TGTGCCAGCAGCCTAACGGGACAGGTTAACAATGAGCAGTTCTTC
.	TRBV11-1	.	TRBJ2-7	CASSLLRTTYEQYF	TGTGCCAGCAGCTTATTAAGGACAACCTACGAGCAGTACTTC
.	TRBV19	.	TRBJ2-1	CASSMGSSMEQFF	TGTGCCAGTAGTATGGGATCCTCAATGGAGCAGTTCTTC
.	TRBV10-3	.	TRBJ1-5	CAISESVGQPQHF	TGTGCCATCAGTGAGTCGGTGGGTCAGCCCCAGCATTTT
.	TRBV20-1	TRBD1	TRBJ1-1	CSARPGTGFGAFF	TGCAGTGCTAGACCCGGGACAGGGTTCGGGGCTTTCTTT
.	TRBV6-1	.	TRBJ1-1	CASTLGWGMDTEAFF	TGTGCCAGCACTTTAGGGTGGGGCATGGACACTGAAGCTTTCTTT
few	TRBV2	TRBD2	TRBJ2-2	CASSENSGIGGELFF	TGTGCCAGCAGTGAAAATAGCGGGATTGGCGGGGAGCTGTTTTTT
.	TRBV30	.	TRBJ2-5	CAWSQIQIPKETQYF	TGTGCCTGGAGTCAAATTCAGATACCTAAAGAGACCCAGTACTTC
.	TRBV10-3	TRBD2	TRBJ2-7	CASQQGLAYEQYF	TGTGCCAGTCAACAGGGACTAGCCTACGAGCAGTACTTC
once	TRBV20-1	.	TRBJ1-2	CSARDPVDYGYTF	TGCAGTGCTAGAGACCCCGTAGACTATGGCTACACCTTC
.	TRBV7-2	.	TRBJ1-2	CASSLGGARNYGYTF	TGTGCCAGCAGCTTAGGTGGGGCCCGAAACTATGGCTACACCTTC
.	TRBV2	.	TRBJ1-1	CASSRDYTEAFF	TGTGCCAGCAGTCGGGACTACACTGAAGCTTTCTTT
.	TRBV20-1	TRBD2	TRBJ2-3	CSARLAGQDTQYF	TGCAGTGCCAGACTAGCGGGGCAAGATACGCAGTATTTT
.	TRBV20-1	.	TRBJ2-1	CSAFTSLYNEQFF	TGCAGTGCCTTCACTAGTCTCTACAATGAGCAGTTCTTC